Presented here are 11 T cell receptor beta chains from one specimen sequenced in a study of blood T cells in healthy people across ages. Sample-barcoded 5' priming and a J-beta primer mix drove a second PCR of about 6 to 12 cycles. TCRdb fed the 5' RACE reads into MiXCR, producing one record per CDR3 protein. The sample yields about 780,000 distinct CDR3 sequences, less than 60% seen once. The source material was blood. These receptors originate from a man older than 75 in good health.

This clonotype was picked up many times. The chain carries TRBV20-1 and TRBJ2-1; 10 nucleotides match TRBD2. The CDR3 consists of 14 residues. V lost 6 bases to trimming and J lost 6 bases; unmatched junction nucleotides: 8. Germline CDR1 and CDR2: DFQATT and SNEGSKA (reference sequence). The CDR3 spells CSAQSGRAGNEQFF. The CDR3 coding sequence is TGCAGTGCCCAAAGCGGGAGGGCGGGCAATGAGCAGTTCTTC.

This clonotype was recorded once. The V call is TRBV27, the J call TRBJ2-7; 10 positions match TRBD1. The length of the CDR3 is 15 residues. The V segment lost 5 bases and the J segment 5 bases; nucleotides outside the gene matches: 9. Germline CDR1 is MNHEY and CDR2 is SMNVEV (reference sequence). The CDR3 DNA follows: TGTGCCAGCAGTCCCCGGACAGGGGGGTACAACGAGCAGTACTTC. The encoded protein is CASSPRTGGYNEQYF.

The chain couples TRBV7-2 to TRBJ1-5; perhaps TRBD1 as D (5 bases). The CDR3 is 15 residues long. V lost 3 bases and J lost 6, with 15 bases in between. Germline V gene sequence: CDR1 SGHTA, CDR2 FQGNSA. In DNA form, the CDR3 reads TGTGCCAGCAGCTTGGGGGGGGGGAACGGTCAGCCCCAGCATTTT. Protein product: CASSLGGGNGQPQHF.

This sequence joins TRBV12-3 or TRBV12-4 and TRBJ2-1; 7 nucleotides agree with TRBD2. The J segment lost 13 bases and the V segment lost 3 bases, leaving 15 bases of the junction unmatched. The CDR3 runs to 15 residues. The CDR3: CASSFGGSPLADQFF. The CDR3, as DNA: TGTGCCAGCAGTTTTGGCGGGAGCCCTCTCGCGGATCAGTTCTTC.

This clonotype came up many times. V gene TRBV7-2 combines with J gene TRBJ2-3, with D possibly being TRBD2 (6 bases). The germline V gene has CDR1 SGHTA and CDR2 FQGNSA. This CDR3 is 17 amino acids long. The V end was cut by 0 bases, the J end by 7 bases, with 20 bases between. CDR3 amino acids: CASSLASGEGLGYTQYF. In DNA form, the CDR3 reads TGTGCCAGCAGCTTAGCTAGCGGAGAAGGCCTTGGATATACGCAGTATTTT.

The gene calls are TRBV4-1 and TRBJ1-4; TRBD1 might be the D (5 bases). The CDR3 sequence is 16 residues long. CDR1 is MGHRA and CDR2 is YSYEKL in the germline V gene. The V end was cut by 7 bases, the J end by 4 bases, with 19 bases between. This CDR3 is CASNLVQGTGNEKLFF. The CDR3 DNA sequence: TGCGCCAGCAACCTAGTCCAGGGAACCGGTAATGAAAAACTGTTTTTT.

This clonotype turned up a few times. V usage is TRBV2 and J usage is TRBJ2-1; D is perhaps TRBD1 (6 bases). This CDR3 spans 13 amino acids. CDR1 SNHLY and CDR2 FYNNEI come from the germline V gene. V was pared by 3 bases and J by 9 bases, with 12 bases between. CDR3 residues: CASSDPGAFEQFF. In nucleotides, the CDR3 is TGTGCCAGCAGTGACCCAGGGGCCTTTGAGCAGTTCTTC. Complete variable domain (other parts from reference TRBV2 and TRBJ2-1): EPEVTQTPSHQVTQMGQEVILRCVPISNHLYFYWYRQILGQKVEFLVSFYNNEISEKSEIFDDQFSVERPDGSNFTLKIRSTKLEDSAMYFCASSDPGAFEQFFGPGTRLTVL.

This clonotype turned up a few times. This chain links TRBV29-1 with TRBJ1-4, with unresolved D. CDR3 size: 15 residues. Trimming cost V 0 bases and J 3 bases, with 11 bases left between them. CDR1 and CDR2 from the germline V gene are SQVTM and ANQGSEA. CDR3 sequence: CSVEDGRVPNEKLFF. CDR3 DNA: TGCAGCGTTGAAGATGGCCGGGTCCCTAATGAAAAACTGTTTTTT.

Comment on this clonotype: The DNA is omitted, as the CDR3 cannot be located on it reliably, and the CDR3 follows TCRdb's listing. V and J are TRBV20-1 and TRBJ1-5; the table gives TRBD1 as D, unverified against the DNA. From germline, CDR1 is DFQATT and CDR2 SNEGSKA (reference sequence). The CDR3 is made up of 24 amino acids, end residues included. CDR3 amino acids: CSASGRIEAFFGQTGVGSNQPQHF.

The V and J genes are TRBV15 and TRBJ1-5, with D unresolved. The V gene's germline CDR1 is LNHNV and CDR2 YYDKDF (reference sequence). The CDR3 is made up of 13 amino acids. Between the trimmed V and J ends, which lost 0 bases and 5 bases, there was a span of 5 bases. The CDR3 DNA reads TGTGCCACCAGCAGAGAGGAGGATCAGCCCCAGCATTTT. Translating it yields CATSREEDQPQHF.

The chain employs TRBV7-9 and TRBJ1-4, with 10 bases fitting TRBD1. After removal of 8 bases from V and 7 bases from J, the junction contained 7 bases not matched to a gene. Germline CDR1 SEHNR, CDR2 FQNEAQ (reference sequence). The length of the CDR3 is 14 residues. CDR3 nucleotides: TGTGCCAGCGGCGCCGGGACAGGGGTTGAAAAACTGTTTTTT. It encodes CASGAGTGVEKLFF. Full variable domain (missing parts from reference TRBV7-9 and TRBJ1-4): DTGVSQNPRHKITKRGQNVTFRCDPISEHNRLYWYRQTLGQGPEFLTYFQNEAQLEKSRLLSDRFSAERPKGSFSTLEIQRTEQGDSAMYLCASGAGTGVEKLFFGSGTQLSVL.